This TCR beta chain is drawn from a study of blood T cell repertoires in COVID-19. Study context: Acute and convalescent COVID-19 samples came from the United States, Italy and Spain. Nucleic acid was either cDNA or gDNA, and it came from T cells, B-cell-depleted T cells, or PBMCs.

The table lists this clone with many counts. Between the trimmed V and J ends, which lost 1 base and 6 bases, there was a span of 16 bases. Germline values: CDR1 MNHNS, CDR2 SASEGT. There are 15 residues in the CDR3. Under the authors' procedure: Scientists estimated how many nucleated cells there were by amplifying reference gene primers. Here immunoSEQ multiplex PCR was the method, and the copy in TCRdb shows in-frame clones only, minus some. V and J calls and clone size come straight from that table; D and trimming were deduced from the DNA. Seen here are under 500,000 clones, 87% observed once, and the top ten hold just under 2%. Adults between roughly 18 and 89 years of age took part from 20 to 25 US areas.

The V gene is TRBV6-1, the J gene TRBJ2-7; possible D gene TRBD2, 6 bases. The sequenced sample consisted of PBMCs or T cells enriched from blood (not recorded which). This TCR derives from a woman aged 18-29 years with acute COVID-19. The CDR3 loop reads CASSEEFGGIAEQYF. The CDR3 nucleotides are TGTGCCAGCAGTGAAGAATTCGGGGGAATAGCCGAGCAGTACTTC.